Sequencing of this TCR beta chain was carried out in a study of OX40 agonist ivuxolimab in advanced cancers. In terms of the full investigation: The costimulatory receptor OX40 (CD134) was targeted by ivuxolimab, a fully human IgG2 agonistic monoclonal antibody. Intravenous ivuxolimab was administered to patients every 2 weeks at six dose levels: 0.01, 0.1, 0.3, 1.5, 3 and 10 mg/kg. Of the 50 to 55 patients in dose escalation, 19 had hepatocellular carcinoma, about 15 had melanoma, 9 had renal cell carcinoma and 9 had head and neck cancer. In the dose-escalation cohort, around four fifths of patients were male, and the mean age was approximately 60 years, with a range of roughly 20 to 85. Prior anti-PD-1, anti-PD-L1 or anti-CTLA-4 therapy was permitted, and roughly two fifths of dose-escalation patients had received checkpoint inhibitors. Partial responses were achieved by three dose-escalation patients, of whom one had hepatocellular carcinoma and two had cutaneous melanoma. The point of sequencing TCRbeta in the periphery was to test whether ivuxolimab changed TCR sequence diversity and drove clonal T-cell expansion. The paper reports the monotherapy dose-escalation portion (N ≈ 50 patients) of the phase I ivuxolimab trial.

Relative to germline, V is 4 bases shorter and J is 7 bases shorter, with 17 bases between their ends. According to the germline V gene, CDR1 reads MDHEN and CDR2 reads SYDVKM. The CDR3 holds 15 amino acids from the cysteine to the phenylalanine. The read is trimmed to its CDR3 DNA, 45 bases read in frame from base 1. The trial excluded patients who had a history of autoimmune disease or were on systemic immunosuppression. Peripheral blood for TCR sequencing was drawn from every dose cohort at baseline, at cycle 4 day 1 and at cycle 7 day 1. The samples were taken from a phase I, first-in-human, multicenter, open-label dose-escalation trial of ivuxolimab. Adults with locally advanced or metastatic head and neck squamous cell, hepatocellular, melanoma or renal cell carcinoma were enrolled in the trial. Before TCR sequencing, CD4+ T cells and CD8+ T cells were sorted from peripheral blood as separate populations.

Genomic DNA was extracted from sorted cells for sequencing of the TCRbeta CDR3 region. TCRbeta CDR3 regions were sequenced using the immunoSEQ Assay. TCRdb re-hosts the immuneACCESS table, in-frame sequences only. Its copies lack some clones; in the studies checked, an unresolved V gene accounts for under half of them, and the cause for the rest is not known. This sample has under 85,000 clones in its table, and 85% to 90% of those were observed once. 2.5% of the sample lies in the top ten. A word on this clone: It lacks a known antigen. Base quality data are lacking; no much larger clone is found one base away.

General findings and caveats noted by the study authors: Low levels of normalized T-cell clonal expansion were also shown by some nonresponding patients. In the 0.1-3.0 mg/kg groups, partial responders were among the patients with the lowest normalized peripheral clonal expansion, particularly in CD8+ T cells. After ivuxolimab, CD8+ T cells had more expanded clones than CD4+ T cells on average. At doses from 0.1 to 3.0 mg/kg, clonal expansion was seen in both CD4+ and CD8+ blood T cells between baseline and week 6. The antigen specificity of the clonally expanded peripheral T cells was not determined.

The chain joins TRBV28 to TRBJ1-5, with the D gene not clear enough to name. The source of this sequence is an adult with an advanced solid tumor such as melanoma, head and neck, liver or kidney cancer. The specimen was CD4+ or CD8+ T cells sorted from blood, collected in a trial of the OX40 agonist ivuxolimab. The nucleotide sequence reads as follows: TGTGCCAGCAGTTCCCGGGTAAGGAGGTACCAGCCCCAGCATTTT. Its translation reads: CASSSRVRRYQPQHF.